This is a list of T cell receptor beta chains from one sample in a study of blood T cell repertoires in COVID-19. Assay used: immunoSEQ multiplex PCR; TCRdb lists only in-frame clones, some missing. The data hold 20,000 to 30,000 clones, with 80% to 95% observed a single time. Sequencing input: peripheral blood. These receptors originate from a human donor in a cohort sampled during active COVID-19. Both conserved end residues are part of each CDR3. The D gene is left open where the match is weak. Clone size, where shown, is once, few, many, or a class for clones that have expanded.

J gene: TRBJ2-4; CDR3 length: 15; D gene: TRBD1; clone size: NA; V gene: TRBV6-2/TRBV6-3; CDR3 protein: CASSYGTGSKNIQYF; CDR3 DNA: TGTGCCAGCAGTTACGGGACAGGGAGCAAAAACATTCAGTACTTC
J gene: TRBJ1-4; CDR3 length: 15; D gene: TRBD1; clone size: NA; V gene: TRBV5-5; CDR3 protein: CASSPRQGANEKLFF; CDR3 DNA: TGTGCCAGCAGCCCCAGACAGGGTGCTAATGAAAAACTGTTTTTT
J gene: TRBJ2-3; CDR3 length: 15; D gene: NA; clone size: NA; V gene: TRBV28; CDR3 protein: CASSLRGAAIVTQYF; CDR3 DNA: TGTGCCAGCAGTTTACGGGGGGCGGCCATAGTTACGCAGTATTTT
J gene: TRBJ1-1; CDR3 length: 13; D gene: NA; clone size: once; V gene: TRBV5-1; CDR3 protein: CASSLAGRAEAFF; CDR3 DNA: TGCGCCAGCAGCTTGGCCGGCAGGGCAGAAGCTTTCTTT
J gene: TRBJ2-6; CDR3 length: 17; D gene: NA; clone size: NA; V gene: TRBV19; CDR3 protein: CASSIGEESSGANVLTF; CDR3 DNA: TGTGCCAGTAGTATTGGGGAGGAAAGTTCTGGGGCCAACGTCCTGACTTTC
J gene: TRBJ2-1; CDR3 length: 17; D gene: TRBD2; clone size: NA; V gene: TRBV7-6; CDR3 protein: CASSLALKLAVYNEQFF; CDR3 DNA: TGTGCCAGCAGCTTAGCGCTCAAACTAGCGGTTTACAATGAGCAGTTCTTC
J gene: TRBJ2-5; CDR3 length: 14; D gene: NA; clone size: NA; V gene: TRBV4-1; CDR3 protein: CASSQEMQQETQYF; CDR3 DNA: TGCGCCAGCAGCCAAGAAATGCAGCAAGAGACCCAGTACTTC
J gene: TRBJ1-6; CDR3 length: 13; D gene: NA; clone size: NA; V gene: TRBV25-1; CDR3 protein: CASRAVDNSPLHF; CDR3 DNA: TGTGCCAGCAGGGCTGTGGATAATTCACCCCTCCACTTT
J gene: TRBJ1-3; CDR3 length: 16; D gene: NA; clone size: NA; V gene: TRBV19; CDR3 protein: CASRNANRALGNTIYF; CDR3 DNA: TGTGCCAGTAGGAACGCGAACAGGGCCTTGGGAAACACCATATATTTT
J gene: TRBJ2-3; CDR3 length: 13; D gene: NA; clone size: once; V gene: TRBV7-9; CDR3 protein: CASSSAGTDTQYF; CDR3 DNA: TGTGCCAGCAGCTCGGCGGGCACAGATACGCAGTATTTT
J gene: TRBJ1-6; CDR3 length: 15; D gene: TRBD1; clone size: NA; V gene: TRBV28; CDR3 protein: CASSSPGQGFPPLHF; CDR3 DNA: TGTGCCAGCAGTTCCCCGGGACAGGGGTTCCCACCCCTCCACTTT
J gene: TRBJ2-1; CDR3 length: 22; D gene: TRBD2; clone size: NA; V gene: TRBV10-3; CDR3 protein: CAISGVPGLAGEGLSSYNEQFF; CDR3 DNA: TGTGCCATCAGTGGGGTGCCGGGACTAGCGGGAGAAGGGTTGAGCTCCTACAATGAGCAGTTCTTC
J gene: TRBJ2-7; CDR3 length: 14; D gene: NA; clone size: NA; V gene: TRBV6-5; CDR3 protein: CASSMGQGAYEQYF; CDR3 DNA: TGTGCCAGCAGTATGGGACAAGGGGCCTACGAGCAGTACTTC
J gene: TRBJ2-3; CDR3 length: 16; D gene: NA; clone size: once; V gene: TRBV5-1; CDR3 protein: CASSLGTPTHTDTQYF; CDR3 DNA: TGCGCCAGCAGCTTGGGGACTCCTACTCACACAGATACGCAGTATTTT
J gene: TRBJ2-7; CDR3 length: 15; D gene: NA; clone size: NA; V gene: TRBV27; CDR3 protein: CASSFLQQGKNEQYF; CDR3 DNA: TGTGCCAGCAGTTTTTTGCAACAGGGCAAGAACGAGCAGTACTTC
J gene: TRBJ2-1; CDR3 length: 14; D gene: TRBD2; clone size: NA; V gene: TRBV6-1; CDR3 protein: CASSELAGGSEQFF; CDR3 DNA: TGTGCCAGCAGTGAACTAGCGGGGGGATCTGAGCAGTTCTTC
J gene: TRBJ2-2; CDR3 length: 16; D gene: TRBD1; clone size: NA; V gene: TRBV5-1; CDR3 protein: CASSWGPGQGTGELFF; CDR3 DNA: TGCGCCAGCAGCTGGGGGCCGGGACAGGGAACCGGGGAGCTGTTTTTT
J gene: TRBJ2-3; CDR3 length: 15; D gene: NA; clone size: NA; V gene: TRBV6-5; CDR3 protein: CASSYSSEPTDTQYF; CDR3 DNA: TGTGCCAGCAGTTACTCGAGTGAACCAACAGATACGCAGTATTTT
J gene: TRBJ2-5; CDR3 length: 14; D gene: NA; clone size: NA; V gene: TRBV5-1; CDR3 protein: CASSGGRGQETQYF; CDR3 DNA: TGCGCCAGCAGCGGGGGCAGGGGCCAAGAGACCCAGTACTTC
J gene: TRBJ2-5; CDR3 length: 14; D gene: TRBD2; clone size: NA; V gene: TRBV7-9; CDR3 protein: CASSYGRAGETQYF; CDR3 DNA: TGTGCCAGCAGCTACGGGAGAGCGGGGGAGACCCAGTACTTC
J gene: TRBJ1-1; CDR3 length: 14; D gene: NA; clone size: NA; V gene: TRBV7-2; CDR3 protein: CASSLFAGNTEAFF; CDR3 DNA: TGTGCCAGCAGCTTATTTGCGGGGAACACTGAAGCTTTCTTT
J gene: TRBJ1-5; CDR3 length: 15; D gene: NA; clone size: NA; V gene: TRBV5-1; CDR3 protein: CASSLDPSGNQPQHF; CDR3 DNA: TGCGCCAGCAGCTTGGACCCAAGCGGCAATCAGCCCCAGCATTTT
J gene: TRBJ2-5; CDR3 length: 13; D gene: NA; clone size: NA; V gene: TRBV15; CDR3 protein: CATSREQQETQYF; CDR3 DNA: TGTGCCACCAGCAGAGAACAGCAAGAGACCCAGTACTTC
J gene: TRBJ1-1; CDR3 length: 14; D gene: TRBD1; clone size: NA; V gene: TRBV2; CDR3 protein: CASSADRVNTEAFF; CDR3 DNA: TGTGCCAGCAGTGCGGACAGGGTAAACACTGAAGCTTTCTTT
J gene: TRBJ2-1; CDR3 length: 16; D gene: NA; clone size: NA; V gene: TRBV6-2/TRBV6-3; CDR3 protein: CASSYLAASLYNEQFF; CDR3 DNA: TGTGCCAGCAGTTACCTAGCAGCCAGCCTATACAATGAGCAGTTCTTC
J gene: TRBJ1-2; CDR3 length: 14; D gene: TRBD1; clone size: NA; V gene: TRBV19; CDR3 protein: CASSWGQGAFGYTF; CDR3 DNA: TGTGCCAGTAGTTGGGGACAGGGGGCGTTTGGCTACACCTTC
J gene: TRBJ2-3; CDR3 length: 14; D gene: NA; clone size: NA; V gene: TRBV7-9; CDR3 protein: CASSLPRGEDTQYF; CDR3 DNA: TGTGCCAGCAGCCTGCCTCGGGGAGAAGATACGCAGTATTTT
J gene: TRBJ1-4; CDR3 length: 15; D gene: TRBD1; clone size: NA; V gene: TRBV4-1; CDR3 protein: CASSETTGGRVKLFF; CDR3 DNA: TGCGCCAGCAGCGAAACCACAGGGGGTCGGGTAAAACTGTTTTTT